Listed below are T cell receptor beta chains from one sample, sequenced in a study of tumor-infiltrating lymphocytes in localized non-small cell lung cancer. This table comes from immunoSEQ multiplex PCR, and its TCRdb copy is limited to in-frame clones, with some not included. The table records approximately 6,400 clones, more than 65% of them present only once. Sequenced sample: lung tumor tissue. The source of these receptors is a human donor with non-small cell lung cancer. CDR3s leave out the opening cysteine and the closing phenylalanine or tryptophan.

j_gene: TRBJ2-2; v_gene: TRBV6-6; CDR3aa: ASSYLAGELF
j_gene: TRBJ1-2; v_gene: TRBV5-1; CDR3aa: ASSLYGATGTYGYT
j_gene: TRBJ2-7; v_gene: TRBV4-1; CDR3aa: ASSQGGGPTYEQY
j_gene: TRBJ2-7; v_gene: TRBV7-9; CDR3aa: ASSSQFTLAESSYEQY
j_gene: TRBJ1-2; v_gene: TRBV5-1; CDR3aa: ASSPRGRQGKASTDGYT
j_gene: TRBJ2-4; v_gene: TRBV28; CDR3aa: ASSAWLAKNIQY
j_gene: TRBJ2-5; v_gene: TRBV7-2; CDR3aa: ASSLLGGLETQY
j_gene: TRBJ1-4; v_gene: TRBV4-3; CDR3aa: ASSPRDATNEKLF
j_gene: TRBJ1-1; v_gene: TRBV6-1; CDR3aa: ASSENPVRRAF
j_gene: TRBJ1-1; v_gene: TRBV6-6; CDR3aa: ASSYSIGATEAF
j_gene: TRBJ1-2; v_gene: TRBV11-3; CDR3aa: ASGAGPANYGYT
j_gene: TRBJ2-1; v_gene: TRBV19; CDR3aa: ASSIGDRGYNEQF
j_gene: TRBJ2-3; v_gene: TRBV11-3; CDR3aa: ASSPRLAGGSDTQY
j_gene: TRBJ2-7; v_gene: TRBV10-3; CDR3aa: ALSPSGIEQY
j_gene: TRBJ2-7; v_gene: TRBV28; CDR3aa: ASSEPRASYEQY
j_gene: TRBJ1-2; v_gene: TRBV6-5; CDR3aa: ASSYRAGGYGYT
j_gene: -; v_gene: TRBV4-2; CDR3aa: ASSQDLAGMSSYEQY
j_gene: TRBJ2-1; v_gene: TRBV28; CDR3aa: ASSFDGRGGNEQF
j_gene: TRBJ2-7; v_gene: TRBV7-2; CDR3aa: ASSRTGTLYEQY
j_gene: TRBJ2-7; v_gene: TRBV2; CDR3aa: ASRDTGSYEQY
j_gene: TRBJ1-1; v_gene: TRBV20-1; CDR3aa: SPSGGTEAF
j_gene: TRBJ1-5; v_gene: TRBV27; CDR3aa: ASSLLNQPQH
j_gene: TRBJ2-6; v_gene: TRBV6-5; CDR3aa: ASSYGGAEANVLT
j_gene: TRBJ1-6; v_gene: TRBV30; CDR3aa: AWSANSPLH
j_gene: TRBJ2-3; v_gene: TRBV9; CDR3aa: ASSEGRAGSLMQY
j_gene: TRBJ1-1; v_gene: TRBV29-1; CDR3aa: SVGVMQGRTEAF
j_gene: TRBJ2-1; v_gene: TRBV28; CDR3aa: ASSYHASGGYNEQF
j_gene: TRBJ1-2; v_gene: TRBV7-8; CDR3aa: ASSADRVAKGYT
j_gene: TRBJ1-2; v_gene: TRBV7-9; CDR3aa: ASSLPGHGYT
j_gene: TRBJ2-7; v_gene: TRBV29-1; CDR3aa: SVATTGDSYEQY
j_gene: TRBJ1-5; v_gene: TRBV2; CDR3aa: ASSQGTAAQPQH
j_gene: TRBJ2-7; v_gene: TRBV2; CDR3aa: ASSRDAGISYEQY
j_gene: TRBJ1-2; v_gene: TRBV7-2; CDR3aa: ASSLPGLTLGYT
j_gene: TRBJ1-1; v_gene: TRBV7-9; CDR3aa: ASSPDGTLNTEAF
j_gene: TRBJ2-1; v_gene: TRBV5-1; CDR3aa: ASTDSGSYNEQF
j_gene: TRBJ2-2; v_gene: TRBV7-7; CDR3aa: ASSSVGGTGELF
j_gene: TRBJ1-5; v_gene: TRBV6-1; CDR3aa: ASSESRGRRVGQPQH
j_gene: TRBJ2-4; v_gene: TRBV28; CDR3aa: ASSQTSGGSKNIQY
j_gene: TRBJ1-5; v_gene: TRBV7-2; CDR3aa: ASSLDRADQPQH
j_gene: TRBJ1-5; v_gene: TRBV28; CDR3aa: ASSDRESGNQPQH
j_gene: TRBJ1-1; v_gene: TRBV29-1; CDR3aa: SGTTNTEAF
j_gene: TRBJ1-6; v_gene: TRBV5-1; CDR3aa: ASSAGQGGNSPLH
j_gene: TRBJ1-5; v_gene: TRBV6-5; CDR3aa: ASQGFRNQPQH
j_gene: TRBJ1-2; v_gene: TRBV6-5; CDR3aa: ASVGTDPNYGYT
j_gene: TRBJ1-2; v_gene: TRBV6-6; CDR3aa: ASSTPGDIVGYT
j_gene: TRBJ2-2; v_gene: TRBV15; CDR3aa: ATSRGLPGELF
j_gene: TRBJ2-1; v_gene: TRBV10-2; CDR3aa: ASRGHLNEQF
j_gene: TRBJ1-6; v_gene: TRBV11-3; CDR3aa: ASSFRVRDRVSSYNSPLH
j_gene: TRBJ1-4; v_gene: TRBV2; CDR3aa: ASRGPPAHEKLF
j_gene: TRBJ1-4; v_gene: TRBV19; CDR3aa: ASSIRGDGEKLF
j_gene: TRBJ2-1; v_gene: TRBV5-6; CDR3aa: ASSLSGREF